The next 20 T cell receptor beta chains were all read from a single sample in a study of Ad26.COV2.S vaccination and SARS-CoV-2 variants. Sequencing used immunoSEQ multiplex PCR; TCRdb keeps in-frame clones, though not all of them. The sample holds some 180,000 clones, roughly 89% seen once. Sequences were derived from peripheral blood, sampled after recovery from COVID-19. The receptor set was obtained from a human donor who had recovered from COVID-19.

V is TRBV30 and J is TRBJ2-4; TRBD1 might be the D (5 bases). Trimming removed 7 bases from V and 7 bases from J, with 17 bases in between. The CDR3 is 13 residues long. Per the germline V gene, CDR1 is GTSNPN and CDR2 is SVGIG (reference sequence). The CDR3 loop is CASQGPPTNIQYF. The DNA of the CDR3 is TGTGCCTCTCAGGGTCCTCCGACCAACATTCAGTACTTC.

This clone was counted between two and nine times. The chain combines TRBV10-1 with TRBJ2-7; 7 nucleotides agree with TRBD2. J was trimmed by 5 bases and V by 0 bases; bases with no gene match: 7. The germline V gene has CDR1 WNHNN and CDR2 SYGVQD (reference sequence). The CDR3 has 15 amino acids. This CDR3 reads CASSESAGALNEQYF. CDR3 DNA: TGCGCCAGCAGTGAGTCGGCGGGAGCCCTCAACGAGCAGTACTTC.

This chain connects TRBV4-2 to TRBJ2-1; perhaps D is TRBD1 or TRBD2 (5 bases each). From germline, CDR1 is LGHNA and CDR2 YNFKEQ. The ends were cut back, 1 base at V and 0 bases at J, with 16 bases in the middle. CDR3 length: 18 residues. CDR3 DNA: TGTGCCAGCAGCCAAGTTGATATGACGGGGCGCTCCTACAATGAGCAGTTCTTC. It encodes CASSQVDMTGRSYNEQFF.

The J gene is TRBJ1-3, the V gene TRBV3-1 (or the pseudogene TRBV3-2); D perhaps matches TRBD1 (5 bases). In germline, CDR1 is LGHDT, CDR2 YNNKEL (reference sequence). Trimming cost V 7 bases and J 3 bases, with 19 bases left between them. The CDR3 has 16 residues. The CDR3 reads CASTPAGGTGGNTIYF. The CDR3 DNA sequence: TGTGCCAGCACCCCGGCGGGGGGGACGGGTGGAAACACCATATATTTT.

The rearrangement links TRBV21-1 to TRBJ1-2. TRBV21-1 is noted as a pseudogene. The CDR3 spans 13 residues. CDR3 sequence (DNA): TGTGCCAGCAGCAAAAAAGGGAACTATGGCTACACCTTC. Translation: CASSKKGNYGYTF.

This chain links TRBV25-1 with TRBJ2-1; D is unclear. V gave up 4 bases and J gave up 7 bases, with 17 bases separating them. In germline, CDR1 is MGHDK, CDR2 SYGVNS. This CDR3 spans 15 amino acids. The CDR3 bases are TGTGCCAGCAGTGGTGGGGTTAGCAGGTCGAATGAGCAGTTCTTC. Translated, it gives CASSGGVSRSNEQFF.

This clone was detected only once. The gene calls are TRBV5-6 and TRBJ2-5; 8 nucleotides match TRBD2. The germline CDR1 and CDR2 sequences are SGHDT and YYEEEE. The V and J ends lost 4 bases and 2 bases, in that order; junction bases with no gene match: 7. The CDR3 contains 15 residues. The CDR3 DNA is TGTGCCAGCAGCATTTCGCGGGGGGCTCAAGAGACCCAGTACTTC. This translates into CASSISRGAQETQYF.

The V gene is TRBV6-5, the J gene TRBJ1-2; D is undetermined. Germline V gene data show CDR1 as MNHEY and CDR2 as SVGAGI. CDR3 length equals 13 residues. Deletions cut 7 bases from V and 1 base from J, with 10 bases between. As DNA, the CDR3 is TGTGCCAGCACCCGCGGGGATAACTATGGCTACACCTTC. This codes for CASTRGDNYGYTF.

In its sample, this clone was seen once. V is TRBV7-9 and J is TRBJ2-7, with D perhaps being TRBD1 or TRBD2 (5 bases each). V lost 7 bases, J lost 10 bases, and 17 bases lay in between. This CDR3 is 12 amino acids long. CDR1 SEHNR and CDR2 FQNEAQ come from the germline V gene (reference sequence). The CDR3 bases are TGTGCCAGCAACTCTGCCGGAGGACACCAGTACTTC. Protein: CASNSAGGHQYF.

V and J are TRBV10-2 and TRBJ1-2; 10 nucleotides match TRBD1. The length of the CDR3 is 14 residues. V trimming: 10 bases; J trimming: 5 bases; junction bases outside the gene matches: 10. Germline V lookup: CDR1 WSHSY, CDR2 SAAADI. The CDR3 protein is CATTPGQGPYGYTF. The CDR3 DNA is TGCGCCACTACGCCGGGACAGGGGCCGTATGGCTACACCTTC.

V and J are TRBV7-2 and TRBJ1-3; D ambiguous. CDR1 and CDR2 (germline): SGHTA, FQGNSA. Trimming stripped 5 bases from V and 0 bases from J, with 11 bases between. This CDR3 is built from 15 residues. The CDR3 nucleotides are TGTGCCAGCAGCCCCGGGCGAATCTCTGGAAACACCATATATTTT. Translation: CASSPGRISGNTIYF. Full variable domain (outside the CDR3, taken from reference TRBV7-2 and TRBJ1-3): GAGVSQSPSNKVTEKGKDVELRCDPISGHTALYWYRQSLGQGLEFLIYFQGNSAPDKSGLPSDRFSAERTGGSVSTLTIQRTQQEDSAVYLCASSPGRISGNTIYFGEGSWLTVV.

This chain uses TRBV5-1 with TRBJ1-1; D might be TRBD1 (6 bases). Germline V gene sequence: CDR1 SGHRS, CDR2 YFSETQ. Trimming left V 4 bases short and J 0 bases short, with 13 bases between. CDR3 length equals 15 residues. The DNA of the CDR3 is TGCGCCAGCAGCCCTGCCGGGACACTGAACACTGAAGCTTTCTTT. Protein product: CASSPAGTLNTEAFF.

The table lists this clone with a few counts. The sample holds other DNA sequences that translate to the same CDR3. CDR3 in amino acids: CASSLGLQETQYF. CDR3 DNA sequence: TGTGCCAGCAGTCTCGGACTCCAAGAGACCCAGTACTTC. This chain uses TRBV12-3 or TRBV12-4 with TRBJ2-5, with a weak D call TRBD2 (5 bases). The CDR3 consists of 13 residues. Trimming shortened V by 5 bases and J by 1 base, and 8 bases separated the two germline ends.

This sequence joins TRBV27 and TRBJ2-5; weak D call: TRBD2 (6 bases). Trimming took 7 bases from V and 3 from J, leaving 18 bases between them. The length of the CDR3 is 15 residues. Germline CDR1 reads MNHEY; CDR2 reads SMNVEV (reference sequence). The CDR3 here is CASMLTGLHKETQYF. In DNA form, the CDR3 reads TGTGCCAGCATGCTAACGGGACTGCATAAAGAGACCCAGTACTTC.

The CDR3 DNA reads as TGTGCCAGCAGTCTAGAAGTCTACGAGCAGTTCTTC. Amino acid sequence: CASSLEVYEQFF. The chain has TRBV2 and TRBJ2-1; no definite D call. The germline CDR1 and CDR2 sequences are SNHLY and FYNNEI. There are 12 residues in the CDR3. V was clipped by 5 bases and J by 10 bases, with 12 bases between them.

The V gene is TRBV6-5, the J gene TRBJ1-2, with 10 bases lining up with TRBD1. The CDR3 is 11 residues long. Germline CDR1 is MNHEY and CDR2 is SVGAGI. Trimming removed 6 bases from V and 11 bases from J; junction bases left unmatched: 3. This CDR3 reads CASRWDRGYTF. DNA for the CDR3: TGTGCCAGCAGATGGGACAGGGGTTACACCTTC.

A single count supports this clone. The CDR3 region has the DNA TGCGCCAGCAGCCTGGGGGACGGCGGAACCGACGAGCAGTACTTC. Translation gives CASSLGDGGTDEQYF. The rearrangement joins TRBV5-1 to TRBJ2-7; possibly TRBD1 or TRBD2 for D (5 bases each). Germline CDR1 SGHRS, CDR2 YFSETQ. Trimming pared 4 bases from V and 5 bases from J, leaving 19 bases between. The CDR3 extends over 15 amino acids.

This chain links TRBV4-2 with TRBJ2-5; no firm D call. The length of the CDR3 is 13 residues. Germline V CDR1 and CDR2: LGHNA, YNFKEQ. Between the trimmed V and J ends, which lost 5 bases and 4 bases, there was a span of 11 bases. The CDR3 DNA is TGTGCCAGCAGCTCTAGGGCCCCAGAGACCCAGTACTTC. This sequence encodes CASSSRAPETQYF.

The chain is built from TRBV12-3 or TRBV12-4 and TRBJ1-2; D is uncertain. The V and J ends lost 5 bases and 4 bases respectively, with 8 bases between them. CDR3 length equals 12 residues. The CDR3 protein is CASSPKVYGYTF. In DNA, the CDR3 is TGTGCCAGCAGTCCGAAGGTCTATGGCTACACCTTC.

The V gene is TRBV28, the J gene TRBJ2-4; tentatively, D is TRBD2 (6 bases). CDR1 is MDHEN and CDR2 is SYDVKM in the germline V gene. Trimming took 7 bases from V and 0 from J, leaving 13 bases between them. The CDR3 runs to 15 residues. CDR3 region: CASTGGVLAKNIQYF. The CDR3 nucleotides are TGTGCCAGCACAGGAGGGGTATTAGCCAAAAACATTCAGTACTTC.